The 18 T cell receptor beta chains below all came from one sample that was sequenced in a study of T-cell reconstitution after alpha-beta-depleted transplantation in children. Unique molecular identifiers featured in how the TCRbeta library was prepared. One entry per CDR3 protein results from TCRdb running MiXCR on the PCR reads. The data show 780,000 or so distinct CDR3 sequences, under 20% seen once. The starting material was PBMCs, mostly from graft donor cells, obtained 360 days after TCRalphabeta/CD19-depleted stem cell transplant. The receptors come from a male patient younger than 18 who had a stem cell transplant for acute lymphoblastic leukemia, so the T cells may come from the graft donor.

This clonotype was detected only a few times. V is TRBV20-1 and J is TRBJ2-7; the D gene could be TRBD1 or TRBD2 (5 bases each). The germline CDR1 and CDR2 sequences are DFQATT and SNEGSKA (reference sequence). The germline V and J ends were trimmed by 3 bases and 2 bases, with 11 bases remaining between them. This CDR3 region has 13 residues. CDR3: CSASWGKPYEQYF. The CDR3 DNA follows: TGCAGTGCTAGTTGGGGGAAGCCCTACGAGCAGTACTTC.

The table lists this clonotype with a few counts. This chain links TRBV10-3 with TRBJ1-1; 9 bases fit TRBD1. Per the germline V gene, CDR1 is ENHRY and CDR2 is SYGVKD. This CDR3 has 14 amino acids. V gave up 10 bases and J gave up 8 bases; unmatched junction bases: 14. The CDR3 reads CATYFTGGGEEAFF. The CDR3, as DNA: TGTGCCACCTACTTCACAGGGGGCGGGGAGGAAGCTTTCTTT.

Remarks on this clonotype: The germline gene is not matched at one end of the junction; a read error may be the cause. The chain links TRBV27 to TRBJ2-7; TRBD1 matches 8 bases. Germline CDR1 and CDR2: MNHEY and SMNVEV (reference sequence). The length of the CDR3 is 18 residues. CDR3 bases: TGTGCCAGCAGTTTTTCAGTAGGCTCCGGGACAGGCTCCCACGAGCAGTACTTC. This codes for CASSFSVGSGTGSHEQYF.

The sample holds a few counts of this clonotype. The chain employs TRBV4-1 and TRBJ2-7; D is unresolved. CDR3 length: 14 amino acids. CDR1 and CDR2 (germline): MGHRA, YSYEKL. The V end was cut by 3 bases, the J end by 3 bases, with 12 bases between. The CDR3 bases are TGCGCCAGCAGCCAGGGTCGGCCGGGCTACGAGCAGTACTTC. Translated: CASSQGRPGYEQYF.

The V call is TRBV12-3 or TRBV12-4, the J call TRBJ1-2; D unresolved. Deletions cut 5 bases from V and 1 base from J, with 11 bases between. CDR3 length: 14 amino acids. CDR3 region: CASSSLGSNYGYTF. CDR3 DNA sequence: TGTGCCAGCAGTAGTTTGGGCAGTAACTATGGCTACACCTTC.

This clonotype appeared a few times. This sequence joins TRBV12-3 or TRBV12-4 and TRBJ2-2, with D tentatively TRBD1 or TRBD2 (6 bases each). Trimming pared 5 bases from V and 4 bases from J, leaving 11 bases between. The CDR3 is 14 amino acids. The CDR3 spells CASSKQGGTGELFF. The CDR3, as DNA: TGTGCCAGCAGTAAACAGGGAGGCACCGGGGAGCTGTTTTTT.

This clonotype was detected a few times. Here the CDR3 reads CASTNREGKREAFF. As DNA, the CDR3 is TGTGCCAGCACCAACAGGGAAGGAAAGAGGGAAGCTTTCTTT. The chain couples TRBV12-3 or TRBV12-4 to TRBJ1-1; tentatively, D is TRBD1 (6 bases). Trimming shortened V by 7 bases and J by 8 bases, and 20 bases separated the two germline ends. This CDR3 comprises 14 residues.

The chain's CDR3 is CASSVKVTSYEQYF. The CDR3 nucleotides read TGTGCCAGCAGCGTCAAGGTGACCTCCTACGAGCAGTACTTC. This chain joins TRBV6-1 and TRBJ2-7; D not certain. Looked up from germline, CDR1 is MNHNS and CDR2 is SASEGT. This CDR3 is 14 amino acids long. V gave up 6 bases and J gave up 0 bases, with 12 bases separating them.

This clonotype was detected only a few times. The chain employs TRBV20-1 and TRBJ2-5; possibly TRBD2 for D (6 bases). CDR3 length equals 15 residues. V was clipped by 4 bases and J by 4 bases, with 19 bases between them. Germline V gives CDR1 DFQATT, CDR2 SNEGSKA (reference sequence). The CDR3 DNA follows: TGCAGTGCTAAGGGGAGGCGGCAGCTCCCAGAGACCCAGTACTTC. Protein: CSAKGRRQLPETQYF.

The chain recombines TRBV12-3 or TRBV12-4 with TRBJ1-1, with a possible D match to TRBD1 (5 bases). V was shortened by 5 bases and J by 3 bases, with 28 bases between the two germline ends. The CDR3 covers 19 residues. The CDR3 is CASSRTLGWTQPGDTEAFF. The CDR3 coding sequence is TGTGCCAGCAGTCGTACCTTAGGATGGACACAACCTGGAGACACTGAAGCTTTCTTT.

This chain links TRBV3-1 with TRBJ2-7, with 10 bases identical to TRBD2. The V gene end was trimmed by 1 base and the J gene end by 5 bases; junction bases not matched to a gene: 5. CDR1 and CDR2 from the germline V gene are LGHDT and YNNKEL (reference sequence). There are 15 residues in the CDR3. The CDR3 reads CASSQASGRAHEQYF. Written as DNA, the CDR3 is TGTGCCAGCAGCCAAGCCAGCGGGAGGGCCCACGAGCAGTACTTC.

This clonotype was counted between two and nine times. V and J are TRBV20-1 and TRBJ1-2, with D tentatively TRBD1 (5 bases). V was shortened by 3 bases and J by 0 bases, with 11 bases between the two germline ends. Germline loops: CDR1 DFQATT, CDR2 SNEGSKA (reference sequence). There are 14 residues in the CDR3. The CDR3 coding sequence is TGCAGTGCTAGGGGGGACGTAACTAACTATGGCTACACCTTC. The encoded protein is CSARGDVTNYGYTF.

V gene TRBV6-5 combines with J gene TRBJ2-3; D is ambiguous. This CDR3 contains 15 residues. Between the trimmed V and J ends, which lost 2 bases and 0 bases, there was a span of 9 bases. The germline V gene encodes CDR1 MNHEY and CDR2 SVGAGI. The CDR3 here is CASSYNAYSTDTQYF. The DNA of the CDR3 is TGTGCCAGCAGTTACAACGCTTATAGCACAGATACGCAGTATTTT.

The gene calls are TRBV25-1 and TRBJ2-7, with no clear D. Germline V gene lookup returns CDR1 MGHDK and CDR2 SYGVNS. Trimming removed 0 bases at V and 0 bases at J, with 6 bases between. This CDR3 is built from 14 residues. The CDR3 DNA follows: TGTGCCAGCAGTGAATATAGGAGCTCCTACGAGCAGTACTTC. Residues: CASSEYRSSYEQYF.

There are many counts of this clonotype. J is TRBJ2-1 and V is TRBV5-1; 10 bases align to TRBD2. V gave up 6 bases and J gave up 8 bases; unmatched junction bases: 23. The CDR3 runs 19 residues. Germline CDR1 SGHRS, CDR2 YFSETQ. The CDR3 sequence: CASNPSPGWASGSKDEQFF. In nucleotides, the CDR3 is TGCGCCAGCAACCCCTCACCCGGTTGGGCTAGCGGGAGCAAGGATGAGCAGTTCTTC.

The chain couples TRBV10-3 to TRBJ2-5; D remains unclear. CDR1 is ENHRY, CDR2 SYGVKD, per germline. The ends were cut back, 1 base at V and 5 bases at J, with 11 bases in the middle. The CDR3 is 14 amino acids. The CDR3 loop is CAISELSVRETQYF. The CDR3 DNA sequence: TGTGCCATCAGTGAGTTGAGCGTGAGGGAGACCCAGTACTTC.

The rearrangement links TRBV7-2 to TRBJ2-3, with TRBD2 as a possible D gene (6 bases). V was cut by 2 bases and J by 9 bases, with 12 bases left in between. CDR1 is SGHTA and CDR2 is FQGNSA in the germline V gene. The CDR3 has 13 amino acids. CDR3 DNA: TGTGCCAGCAGCTTAACGGCGGGATACACGCAGTATTTT. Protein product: CASSLTAGYTQYF.

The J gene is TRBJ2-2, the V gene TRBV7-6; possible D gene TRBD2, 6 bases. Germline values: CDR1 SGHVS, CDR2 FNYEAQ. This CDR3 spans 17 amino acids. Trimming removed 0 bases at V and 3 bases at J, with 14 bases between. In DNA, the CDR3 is TGTGCCAGCAGCTTAGCGATCGGGGGTGCGGACACCGGGGAGCTGTTTTTT. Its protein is CASSLAIGGADTGELFF.